This paragraph covers one TCR beta chain sequence. The data were taken from a study of blood T cell repertoires in COVID-19. On the study more broadly: The samples span acute and convalescent COVID-19 from the United States, Italy and Spain. PBMCs, B-cell-depleted T cells, or T cells were the source of the cDNA or gDNA that made up the material.

The germline CDR1 and CDR2 sequences are SGHTA and FQGNSA. This CDR3 contains 18 residues. Trimming took 1 base from V and 6 from J; bases not matched to a gene: 13. Authors' processing steps: How many nucleated cells were present was estimated from reference gene primer amplification. Assay used: immunoSEQ multiplex PCR; TCRdb lists only in-frame clones, some missing. V and J calls and clone size are copied from that table; D and trimming were computed from the DNA. The sample has roughly 80,000 clones; roughly nine tenths are singletons. J is TRBJ2-7 and V is TRBV7-2; 12 positions agree with TRBD2. The material sequenced was peripheral blood. The source of this sequence is a man older than 75 in a cohort sampled during active COVID-19. The CDR3 DNA is TGTGCCAGCAGCTTAGATTTTTTGGCTAGCGGGGGGGCGACCGAGCAGTACTTC. It translates to CASSLDFLASGGATEQYF.